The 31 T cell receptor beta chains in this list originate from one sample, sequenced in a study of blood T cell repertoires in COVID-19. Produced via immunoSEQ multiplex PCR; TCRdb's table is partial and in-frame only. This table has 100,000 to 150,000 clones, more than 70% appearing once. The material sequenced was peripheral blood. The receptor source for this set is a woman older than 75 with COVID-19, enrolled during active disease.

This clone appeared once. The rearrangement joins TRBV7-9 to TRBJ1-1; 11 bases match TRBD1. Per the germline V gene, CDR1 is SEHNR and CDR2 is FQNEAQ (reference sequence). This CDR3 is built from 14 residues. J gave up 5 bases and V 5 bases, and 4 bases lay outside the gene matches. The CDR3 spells CASSVDRGQTEAFF. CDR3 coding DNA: TGTGCCAGCAGCGTGGACAGGGGGCAAACTGAAGCTTTCTTT.

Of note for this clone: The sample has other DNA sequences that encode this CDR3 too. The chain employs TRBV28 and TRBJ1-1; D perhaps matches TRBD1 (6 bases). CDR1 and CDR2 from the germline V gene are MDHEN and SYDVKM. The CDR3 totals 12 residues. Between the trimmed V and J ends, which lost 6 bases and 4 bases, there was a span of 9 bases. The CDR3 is CASRGGGTEAFF. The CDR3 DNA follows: TGTGCCAGCAGGGGAGGGGGCACTGAAGCTTTCTTT.

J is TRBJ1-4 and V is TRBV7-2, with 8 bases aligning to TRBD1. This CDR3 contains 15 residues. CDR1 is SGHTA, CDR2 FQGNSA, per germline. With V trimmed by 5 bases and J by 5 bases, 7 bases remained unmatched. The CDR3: CASSPRTGLNEKLFF. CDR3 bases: TGTGCCAGCAGCCCCCGGACAGGGCTAAATGAAAAACTGTTTTTT.

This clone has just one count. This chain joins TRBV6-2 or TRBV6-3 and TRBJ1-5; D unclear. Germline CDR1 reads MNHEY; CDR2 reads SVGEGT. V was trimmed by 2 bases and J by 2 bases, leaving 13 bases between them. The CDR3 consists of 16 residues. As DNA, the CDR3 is TGTGCCAGCAGTTACGGATCTAGTCGGGGCAATCAGCCCCAGCATTTT. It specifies CASSYGSSRGNQPQHF.

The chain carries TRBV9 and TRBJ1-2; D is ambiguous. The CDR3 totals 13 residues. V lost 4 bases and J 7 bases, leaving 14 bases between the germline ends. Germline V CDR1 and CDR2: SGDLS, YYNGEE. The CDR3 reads CASSPGERSGYTF. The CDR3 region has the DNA TGTGCCAGCAGCCCCGGGGAAAGGTCTGGCTACACCTTC.

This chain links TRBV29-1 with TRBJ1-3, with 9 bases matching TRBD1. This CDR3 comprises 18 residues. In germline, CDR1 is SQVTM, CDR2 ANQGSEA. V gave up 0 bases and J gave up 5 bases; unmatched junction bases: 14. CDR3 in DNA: TGCAGCGTTGAAGATCAGGGACAGGGCGATGATTTGAGAAACACCATATATTTT. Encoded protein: CSVEDQGQGDDLRNTIYF.

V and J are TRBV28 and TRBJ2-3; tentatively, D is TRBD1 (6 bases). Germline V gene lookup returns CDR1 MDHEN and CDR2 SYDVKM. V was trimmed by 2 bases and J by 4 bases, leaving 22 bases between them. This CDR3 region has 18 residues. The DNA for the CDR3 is TGTGCCAGCAGTTTACCCACTCGAGGGGGACGGATGGCAGATACGCAGTATTTT. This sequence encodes CASSLPTRGGRMADTQYF.

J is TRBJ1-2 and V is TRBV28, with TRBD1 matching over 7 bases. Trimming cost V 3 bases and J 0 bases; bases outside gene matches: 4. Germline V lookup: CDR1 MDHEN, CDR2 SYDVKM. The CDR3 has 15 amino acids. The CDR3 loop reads CASSFHGTANYGYTF. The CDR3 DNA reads TGTGCCAGCAGTTTTCATGGGACAGCTAACTATGGCTACACCTTC.

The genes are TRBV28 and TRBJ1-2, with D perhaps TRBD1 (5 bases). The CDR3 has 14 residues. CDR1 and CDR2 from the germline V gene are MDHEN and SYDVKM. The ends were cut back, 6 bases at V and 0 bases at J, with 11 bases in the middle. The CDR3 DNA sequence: TGTGCCAGCAGAAGACAGCCAGCTAACTATGGCTACACCTTC. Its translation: CASRRQPANYGYTF.

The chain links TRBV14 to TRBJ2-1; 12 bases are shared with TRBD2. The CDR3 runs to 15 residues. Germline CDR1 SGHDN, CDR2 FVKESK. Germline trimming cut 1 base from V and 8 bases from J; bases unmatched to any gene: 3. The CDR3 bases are TGTGCCAGCAGCCAAGGGACTAGCGGGAATGATGAGCAGTTCTTC. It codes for CASSQGTSGNDEQFF.

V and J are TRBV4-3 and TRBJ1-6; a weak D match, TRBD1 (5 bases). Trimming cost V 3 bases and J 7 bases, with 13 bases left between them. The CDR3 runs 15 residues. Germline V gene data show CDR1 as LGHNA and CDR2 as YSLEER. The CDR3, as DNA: TGCGCCAGCAGCCACCAGGGATCTTACAATTCACCCCTCCACTTT. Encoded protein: CASSHQGSYNSPLHF.

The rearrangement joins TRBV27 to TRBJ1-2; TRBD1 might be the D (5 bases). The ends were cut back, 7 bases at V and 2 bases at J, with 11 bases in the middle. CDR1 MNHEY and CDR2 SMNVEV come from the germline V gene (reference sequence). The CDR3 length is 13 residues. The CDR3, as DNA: TGTGCCAGCAAGGGGACTTCCAACTATGGCTACACCTTC. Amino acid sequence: CASKGTSNYGYTF.

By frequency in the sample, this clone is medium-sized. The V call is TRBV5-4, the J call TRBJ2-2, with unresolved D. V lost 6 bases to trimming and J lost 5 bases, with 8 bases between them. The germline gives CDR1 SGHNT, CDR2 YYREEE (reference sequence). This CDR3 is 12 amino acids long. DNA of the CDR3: TGTGCCAGCACCTCCCCGACCGGGGAGCTGTTTTTT. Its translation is CASTSPTGELFF.

The CDR3 bases are TGTGCCAGCAGCCCCGGGACTAGCGGCGCCTACGAGCAGTACTTC. It specifies CASSPGTSGAYEQYF. The chain has TRBV27 and TRBJ2-7; 11 nucleotides agree with TRBD2. J gave up 2 bases and V 6 bases, and 6 bases lay outside the gene matches. Germline values: CDR1 MNHEY, CDR2 SMNVEV (reference sequence). The CDR3 has 15 residues.

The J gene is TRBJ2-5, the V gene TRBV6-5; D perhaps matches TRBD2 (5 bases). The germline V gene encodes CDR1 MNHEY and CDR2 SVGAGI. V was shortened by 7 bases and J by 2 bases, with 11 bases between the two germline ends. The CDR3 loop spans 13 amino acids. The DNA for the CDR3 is TGTGCCAGCACGCGGGCTTTACAAGAGACCCAGTACTTC. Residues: CASTRALQETQYF.

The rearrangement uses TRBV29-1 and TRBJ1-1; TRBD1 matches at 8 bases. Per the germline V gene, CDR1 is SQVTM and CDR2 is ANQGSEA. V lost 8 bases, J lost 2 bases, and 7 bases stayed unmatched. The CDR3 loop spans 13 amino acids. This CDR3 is CSTWTGLNTEAFF. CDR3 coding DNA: TGCAGCACCTGGACAGGGTTAAACACTGAAGCTTTCTTT.

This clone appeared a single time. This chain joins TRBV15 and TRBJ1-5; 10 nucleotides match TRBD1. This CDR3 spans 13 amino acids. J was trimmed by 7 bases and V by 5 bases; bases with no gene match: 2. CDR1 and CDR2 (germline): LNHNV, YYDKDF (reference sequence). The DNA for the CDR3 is TGTGCCACCAGCGAGGACAGGGGGCAGCCCCAGCATTTT. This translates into CATSEDRGQPQHF.

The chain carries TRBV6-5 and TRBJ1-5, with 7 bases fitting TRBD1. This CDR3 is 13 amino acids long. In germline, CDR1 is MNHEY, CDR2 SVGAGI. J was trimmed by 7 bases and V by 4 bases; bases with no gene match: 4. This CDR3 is CASSSQGKQPQHF. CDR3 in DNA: TGTGCCAGCAGTTCACAGGGGAAGCAGCCCCAGCATTTT.

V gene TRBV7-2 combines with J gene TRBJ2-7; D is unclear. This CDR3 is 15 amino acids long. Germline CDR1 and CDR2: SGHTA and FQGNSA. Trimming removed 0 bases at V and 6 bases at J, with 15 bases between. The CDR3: CASSLAVRSLAEQYF. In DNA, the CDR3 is TGTGCCAGCAGCTTAGCCGTCCGCAGTTTGGCCGAGCAGTACTTC.

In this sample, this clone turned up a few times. This CDR3 reads CSASRLTGANVLTF. In DNA, the CDR3 is TGCAGTGCTAGTCGTCTAACTGGGGCCAACGTCCTGACTTTC. The chain links TRBV20-1 to TRBJ2-6; unclear D gene. Germline-derived CDR1 and CDR2 are DFQATT and SNEGSKA (reference sequence). The CDR3 extends over 14 amino acids. Trimming cost V 3 bases and J 2 bases, with 8 bases left between them.

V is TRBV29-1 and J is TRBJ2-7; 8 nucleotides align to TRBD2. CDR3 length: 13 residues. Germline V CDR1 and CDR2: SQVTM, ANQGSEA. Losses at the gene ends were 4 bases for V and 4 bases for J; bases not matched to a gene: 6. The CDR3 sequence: CSVGTSPAYEQYF. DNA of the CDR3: TGCAGCGTTGGGACTAGCCCGGCGTACGAGCAGTACTTC.

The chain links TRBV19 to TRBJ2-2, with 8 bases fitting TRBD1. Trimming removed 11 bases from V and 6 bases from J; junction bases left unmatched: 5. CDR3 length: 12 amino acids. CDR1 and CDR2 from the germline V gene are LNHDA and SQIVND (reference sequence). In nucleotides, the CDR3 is TGTGCCGGACAGGGAAGGTCCGGGGAGCTGTTTTTT. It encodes CAGQGRSGELFF.

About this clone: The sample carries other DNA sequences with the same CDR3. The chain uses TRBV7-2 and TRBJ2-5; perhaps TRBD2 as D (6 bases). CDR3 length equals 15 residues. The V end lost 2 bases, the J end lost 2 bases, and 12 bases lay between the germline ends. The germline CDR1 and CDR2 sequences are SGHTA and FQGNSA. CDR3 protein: CASSLRGGVQETQYF. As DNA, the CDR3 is TGTGCCAGCAGCTTAAGAGGAGGGGTACAAGAGACCCAGTACTTC.

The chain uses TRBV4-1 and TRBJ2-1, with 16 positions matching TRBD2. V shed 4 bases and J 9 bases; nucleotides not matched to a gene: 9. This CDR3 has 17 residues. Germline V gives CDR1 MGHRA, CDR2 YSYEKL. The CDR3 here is CASSLMTGTSGRGEQFF. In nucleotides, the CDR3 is TGCGCCAGCAGCCTCATGACCGGGACTAGCGGGAGGGGTGAGCAGTTCTTC.

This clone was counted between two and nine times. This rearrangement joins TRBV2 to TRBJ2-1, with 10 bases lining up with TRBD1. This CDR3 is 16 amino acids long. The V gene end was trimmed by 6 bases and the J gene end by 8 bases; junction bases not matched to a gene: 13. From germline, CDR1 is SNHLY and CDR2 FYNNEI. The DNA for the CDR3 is TGTGCCAGCAGCAGGGAAGGGACAGGGGTTTTAGATGAGCAGTTCTTC. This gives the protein CASSREGTGVLDEQFF.

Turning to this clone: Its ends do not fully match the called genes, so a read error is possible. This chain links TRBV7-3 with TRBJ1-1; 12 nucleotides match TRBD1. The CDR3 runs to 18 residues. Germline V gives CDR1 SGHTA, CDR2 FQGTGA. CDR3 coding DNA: TGTGCCAGCAGCCTAACCGGGACAGGGGGCTTCCCGACCACTGAAGCTTTCTTT. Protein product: CASSLTGTGGFPTTEAFF.

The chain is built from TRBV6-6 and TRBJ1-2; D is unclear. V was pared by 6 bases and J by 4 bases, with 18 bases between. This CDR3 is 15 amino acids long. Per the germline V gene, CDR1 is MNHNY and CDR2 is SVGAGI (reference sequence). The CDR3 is CASSGGNQPAYGYTF. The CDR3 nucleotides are TGTGCCAGCAGCGGCGGCAACCAGCCCGCCTATGGCTACACCTTC.

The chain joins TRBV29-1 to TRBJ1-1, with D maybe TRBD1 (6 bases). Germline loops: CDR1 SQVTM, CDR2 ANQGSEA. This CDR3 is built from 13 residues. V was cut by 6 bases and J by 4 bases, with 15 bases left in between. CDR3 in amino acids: CSVTRGGGTEAFF. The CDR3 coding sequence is TGCAGCGTGACCAGGGGAGGGGGCACTGAAGCTTTCTTT.

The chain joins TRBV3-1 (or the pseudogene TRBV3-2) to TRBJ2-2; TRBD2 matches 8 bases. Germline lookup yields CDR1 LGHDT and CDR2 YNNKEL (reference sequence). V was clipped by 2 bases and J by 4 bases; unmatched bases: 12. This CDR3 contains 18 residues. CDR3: CASSQLKPGLVRTGELFF. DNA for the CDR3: TGTGCCAGCAGCCAACTGAAACCGGGACTAGTGCGCACCGGGGAGCTGTTTTTT.

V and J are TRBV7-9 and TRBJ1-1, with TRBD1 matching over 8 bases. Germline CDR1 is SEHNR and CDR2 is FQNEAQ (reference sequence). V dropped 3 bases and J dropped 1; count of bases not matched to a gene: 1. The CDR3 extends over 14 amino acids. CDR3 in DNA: TGTGCCAGCAGCTTGACAGGGGCGAACACTGAAGCTTTCTTT. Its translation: CASSLTGANTEAFF.

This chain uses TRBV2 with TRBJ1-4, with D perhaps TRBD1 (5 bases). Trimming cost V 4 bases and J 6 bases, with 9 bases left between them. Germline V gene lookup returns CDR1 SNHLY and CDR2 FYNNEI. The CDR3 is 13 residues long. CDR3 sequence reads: CASSGGGYEKLFF. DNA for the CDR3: TGTGCCAGCAGTGGGGGGGGATATGAAAAACTGTTTTTT.